This T cell receptor (beta chain) was retrieved from a study of blood T cell repertoires in COVID-19 (dated by TCRdb to about 2020). For the wider study: The collaborator samples originated in the United States, Italy and Spain and spanned the acute and convalescent phases of COVID-19. Where available, HLA class I and class II types were obtained from metadata supplied by the sample provider rather than from assay-based typing. The repertoires were made available in a free public database intended to serve as a resource for research on the immune response to SARS-CoV-2. The samples were drawn from the first 160 participants of the ongoing ImmuneRACE study and from 1,254 subjects provided by 6 global collaborators. Sample metadata almost always included a de-identified subject ID, COVID-19 status, age in years and sex. The material from the prospective study consisted of cDNA or gDNA derived from T cells, B-cell-depleted T cells, or PBMCs. Subjects who had been exposed to COVID-19, were actively infected with it, or had recovered from it provided the deeply sampled blood TCRbeta repertoires that made up the dataset. Broader findings and caveats from the paper: How much clinical and demographic metadata was included differed by source and by participant, and the metadata was provided uncurated.

For CDR1 and CDR2, the germline V gene lists KGHSH and LQKENI. V and J lose 5 bases and 0 bases, and a span of 8 bases separates them. The CDR3 runs 14 amino acids, cysteine and phenylalanine included. Only the CDR3 part of the read is kept: 42 bases, read in frame from the first base. The immunoSEQ Assay, a bias-controlled multiplex PCR, was used to amplify TCRbeta CDR3 regions from genomic DNA. On the study's bioinformatics: The number of nucleated cells in each sample was estimated from the amplification of reference gene primers within the assay. To quantify the absolute abundance of each unique TCRbeta CDR3 rearrangement, sequence reads were collapsed and filtered. For each sample, productive Simpson clonality was calculated as the square root of Simpson's diversity index over productive rearrangements. TCRdb took this table from immuneACCESS and kept in-frame rearrangements with V and J called. Such tables lack part of the clones; where checked against another copy, unresolved V genes explain under half of the gap, and the rest is unexplained. Clonal size and the V and J genes are those of that table, whereas D and trimming came from the DNA. The sample has roughly 570,000 clones on record, 85% to 90% of them singletons. Around 8% of the sample is taken by the ten largest.

Note on this clone: The target of this receptor is not known. The sample holds no much larger clone one base away, and base qualities are not on file.

In Seattle, one collaborating source enrolled patients while the infection was active and tracked those patients longitudinally over the course of disease. Collaborating institutions collected whole blood in K2EDTA tubes following their own protocols. For TCRbeta analysis, collaborators shipped samples in one of three forms: frozen whole blood, isolated PBMCs, or DNA extracted from either of those sample types. The receptor's source is a woman between 50 and 59 years old with COVID-19, enrolled during active disease. Rearrangement joined TRBV18 to TRBJ1-3; the D gene identity is not certain. Sequences were obtained from peripheral blood. The CDR3 amino acid sequence is: CASSASNSGNTIYF. The nucleotide sequence reads as follows: TGTGCCAGCTCAGCGTCGAACTCTGGAAACACCATATATTTT.